This record concerns one T cell receptor (beta chain) sequence. The sample is drawn from a study of blood T cell repertoires in COVID-19. The CDR3 loop spans 13 amino acids. Trimming left V 9 bases short and J 1 base short, with 13 bases between. Germline V lookup: CDR1 MNHEY, CDR2 SMNVEV (reference sequence). Libraries were prepared by immunoSEQ multiplex PCR; TCRdb keeps only in-frame clonotypes and omits some of them. This table holds 110,000 or so clones, 85% found once. The rearrangement uses TRBV27 and TRBJ2-7, with TRBD2 as a possible D gene (6 bases). This receptor was taken from a man in his fifties with acute or convalescent COVID-19. The sample taken for sequencing was peripheral blood. CDR3 sequence (DNA): TGTGCCAGTTCACTAGCAGTTTCCTACGAGCAGTACTTC. Its translation: CASSLAVSYEQYF.